Listed here are 10 T cell receptor beta chains from one sample, sequenced in a study of cytomegalovirus exposure and HLA in healthy donors. PCR amplification relied on 60 Vbeta primers (plus 13 Jbeta primers). Sequenced by immunoSEQ multiplex PCR; TCRdb stores in-frame clones only, minus some. This sample carries approximately 170,000 clones, 73% of them seen once, and the ten largest clones take 5.4%. Sample: PBMCs. Every receptor here comes from a young woman in good health and CMV-seropositive.

V gene TRBV5-4 combines with J gene TRBJ1-6; TRBD1 aligns across 7 bases. The V gene end was trimmed by 5 bases and the J gene end by 8 bases; junction bases not matched to a gene: 7. This CDR3 spans 14 amino acids. Germline values: CDR1 SGHNT, CDR2 YYREEE (reference sequence). The chain's CDR3 is CASSSGTDDSPLHF. In DNA form, the CDR3 reads TGTGCCAGCAGTTCCGGGACAGACGATTCACCCCTCCACTTT.

This rearrangement joins TRBV19 to TRBJ2-5, with 7 bases matching TRBD1. The germline V gene encodes CDR1 LNHDA and CDR2 SQIVND (reference sequence). V dropped 5 bases and J dropped 4; count of bases not matched to a gene: 16. The CDR3 runs to 17 residues. CDR3 in amino acids: CASSPRQGPGRRETQYF. The CDR3 DNA sequence: TGTGCCAGTAGTCCTCGACAGGGCCCAGGTCGAAGAGAGACCCAGTACTTC.

This clone was seen once. The chain is built from TRBV9 and TRBJ1-6, with TRBD1 as a possible D gene (6 bases). The CDR3 contains 17 residues. CDR1 and CDR2 (germline): SGDLS, YYNGEE. The V gene lost 3 bases and the J gene lost 0 bases, with 13 bases spanning the gap. The CDR3 nucleotides are TGTGCCAGCAGCGCGGGGGGGGCCGCCTCCTATAATTCACCCCTCCACTTT. It is translated as CASSAGGAASYNSPLHF.

This clone was detected only a few times. The gene calls are TRBV7-2 and TRBJ2-4; 7 bases are shared with TRBD2. J lost 6 bases, V lost 4 bases, and 12 bases had no gene match. The CDR3 loop spans 16 amino acids. Germline V gene sequence: CDR1 SGHTA, CDR2 FQGNSA. For the CDR3, the DNA is TGTGCCAGCAGCTCTCCCTTGGGGGGGGGAGGAAACATTCAGTACTTC. Translated: CASSSPLGGGGNIQYF.

This chain joins TRBV27 and TRBJ2-1; D might be TRBD1 (6 bases). V was shortened by 5 bases and J by 4 bases, with 15 bases between the two germline ends. The CDR3 is made up of 15 amino acids. CDR1 and CDR2 (germline): MNHEY, SMNVEV (reference sequence). Here the CDR3 DNA reads TGTGCCAGCAGTCCCCCCACAGGGATTTACAATGAGCAGTTCTTC. It codes for CASSPPTGIYNEQFF.

The chain joins TRBV7-9 to TRBJ2-5; TRBD2 matches 7 bases. Germline loops: CDR1 SEHNR, CDR2 FQNEAQ (reference sequence). This CDR3 has 16 amino acids. V was clipped by 0 bases and J by 1 base; unmatched bases: 5. CDR3 protein: CASSLAGGRGQETQYF. Here the CDR3 DNA reads TGTGCCAGCAGCTTAGCTGGGGGGAGGGGCCAAGAGACCCAGTACTTC. Together with reference TRBV7-9 and TRBJ2-5, the CDR3 gives the full variable domain: DTGVSQNPRHKITKRGQNVTFRCDPISEHNRLYWYRQTLGQGPEFLTYFQNEAQLEKSRLLSDRFSAERPKGSFSTLEIQRTEQGDSAMYLCASSLAGGRGQETQYFGPGTRLLVL.

The chain employs TRBV5-1 and TRBJ1-4, with D perhaps TRBD1 (5 bases). V was clipped by 5 bases and J by 8 bases, with 22 bases between them. Germline V gene data show CDR1 as SGHRS and CDR2 as YFSETQ. The CDR3 length is 16 residues. CDR3 residues: CASSWDPGGREEKLFF. DNA of the CDR3: TGCGCCAGCAGTTGGGACCCAGGCGGGAGAGAGGAAAAACTGTTTTTT.

This clone was counted between two and nine times. The chain joins TRBV28 to TRBJ2-5, with TRBD2 as a possible D gene (5 bases). CDR3 length: 13 amino acids. The germline gives CDR1 MDHEN, CDR2 SYDVKM. The germline V and J ends were trimmed by 10 bases and 5 bases, with 17 bases remaining between them. CDR3 nucleotides: TGTGCCACCTCCCTTTCGGGCGGGGAGACCCAGTACTTC. It specifies CATSLSGGETQYF.

The chain links TRBV5-5 to TRBJ2-5; TRBD1 agrees at 9 bases. Gene TRBJ2-7 matches the end of the DNA better, so the J call may be wrong. The CDR3 has 15 amino acids. CDR1 and CDR2 from the germline V gene are SGHKS and YYEKEE (reference sequence). The CDR3 DNA reads TGTGCCAGCTTCCCCGGGACAGGGAGAACCTACGAGCAGTACTTC. It is translated as CASFPGTGRTYEQYF.

In DNA, the CDR3 is TGCGCCAGCAGCAGGACTAGCGGGGGCTACGAGGGGCAGTATTTT. It is translated as CASSRTSGGYEGQYF. The chain combines TRBV5-1 with TRBJ2-3; 13 bases match TRBD2. Trimming removed 4 bases from V and 11 bases from J; junction bases left unmatched: 10. Germline-derived CDR1 and CDR2 are SGHRS and YFSETQ. CDR3 size: 15 residues. Full variable domain (missing parts from reference TRBV5-1 and TRBJ2-3): KAGVTQTPRYLIKTRGQQVTLSCSPISGHRSVSWYQQTPGQGLQFLFEYFSETQRNKGNFPGRFSGRQFSNSRSEMNVSTLELGDSALYLCASSRTSGGYEGQYFGPGTRLTVL.